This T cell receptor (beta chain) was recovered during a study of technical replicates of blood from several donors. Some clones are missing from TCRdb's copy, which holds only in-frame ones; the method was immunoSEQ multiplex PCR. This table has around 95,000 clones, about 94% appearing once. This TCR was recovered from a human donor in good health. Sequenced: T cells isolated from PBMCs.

The CDR3 nucleotides read TGTGCCAGCAGCCCATGGGGGGAGACGTCAGACTATGGCTACACCTTC. Amino acid sequence: CASSPWGETSDYGYTF. The chain combines TRBV28 with TRBJ1-2, with a tentative D call TRBD1 (5 bases). Trimming cost V 6 bases and J 3 bases, with 20 bases left between them. This CDR3 has 16 residues. CDR1 and CDR2 from the germline V gene are MDHEN and SYDVKM.